This record looks at one TCR beta chain sequence and its context. The sample comes from a study of regulatory T cells in long-lasting Graves disease. Study details: Antithyroid drugs had been taken under 3 months by newly diagnosed Graves' patients.

Arm-PCR of CDR3 regions with iRepertoire HTBI primers generated TCR beta libraries. TCRdb called the multiplex PCR reads again in MiXCR, with one record for every CDR3 protein. This table holds about 200,000 distinct CDR3 sequences, about 18% found once. Between the trimmed V and J ends, which lost 7 bases and 5 bases, there was a span of 11 bases. Germline V gene lookup returns CDR1 MNHNS and CDR2 SASEGT. CDR3 size: 12 residues. Noted time point: newly diagnosed GD, antithyroid drugs for less than 3 months. The TCR library was made from RNA extracted from PBMCs. Sequenced material: peripheral blood mononuclear cells (PBMCs), taken at new diagnosis, from a patient treated with antithyroid drugs. This chain joins TRBV6-1 and TRBJ2-5; D is possibly TRBD2 (5 bases). This clonotype originated in a female donor with Graves disease. This CDR3 is CASTSTSETQYF. Here the CDR3 DNA reads TGTGCCAGCACCTCTACTAGTGAGACCCAGTACTTC.